The rows below give T cell receptor beta chains drawn from one sample of a study of OX40 agonist ivuxolimab in advanced cancers. TCRdb keeps only in-frame clones here, not all; method: immunoSEQ multiplex PCR. The sample has about 98,000 clones; approximately 86% are singletons. The sequenced sample was CD4+ or CD8+ T cells sorted from blood, obtained in a trial of the OX40 agonist ivuxolimab. These receptors were collected from an adult with an advanced solid tumor such as melanoma, head and neck, liver or kidney cancer. CDR3s include the opening cysteine and the closing phenylalanine or tryptophan. A D gene is named only where the DNA matches it firmly. Rows give clone size only sometimes, using once, few, many, or a class for an expanded clone.

abundance: -
j_gene: TRBJ2-3
d_gene: -
v_gene: TRBV28
len: 12
CDR3aa: CATTIRGDTQYF

abundance: -
j_gene: TRBJ2-3
d_gene: TRBD2
v_gene: TRBV5-6
len: 17
CDR3aa: CASSSPGASGSTDTQYF

abundance: -
j_gene: TRBJ1-5
d_gene: -
v_gene: TRBV21-1
len: 15
CDR3aa: CASSNFSQGDQPQHF

abundance: -
j_gene: TRBJ2-3
d_gene: -
v_gene: TRBV7-9
len: 13
CDR3aa: CASSLAWGDTQYF

abundance: once
j_gene: TRBJ2-5
d_gene: -
v_gene: TRBV6-5
len: 13
CDR3aa: CASSFAAGETQYF

abundance: -
j_gene: TRBJ2-6
d_gene: TRBD1
v_gene: TRBV29-1
len: 13
CDR3aa: CSVVQGAQDVLTF

abundance: -
j_gene: TRBJ2-1
d_gene: TRBD1
v_gene: TRBV5-1
len: 16
CDR3aa: CASSSNRDSSYNEQFF

abundance: -
j_gene: TRBJ1-1
d_gene: -
v_gene: TRBV5-4
len: 14
CDR3aa: CASSLGGDSTEAFF

abundance: -
j_gene: TRBJ1-1
d_gene: -
v_gene: TRBV19
len: 14
CDR3aa: CATSPQISNTEAFF

abundance: -
j_gene: TRBJ2-1
d_gene: TRBD2
v_gene: TRBV18
len: 17
CDR3aa: CASSPPKRGLAAREQFF

abundance: -
j_gene: TRBJ1-4
d_gene: -
v_gene: TRBV28
len: 14
CDR3aa: CASSSPRFNEKLFF

abundance: -
j_gene: TRBJ1-3
d_gene: TRBD1
v_gene: TRBV19
len: 14
CDR3aa: CASRQGATGNTIYF

abundance: -
j_gene: TRBJ2-3
d_gene: -
v_gene: TRBV30
len: 12
CDR3aa: CAWTSGSDTQYF

abundance: -
j_gene: TRBJ1-1
d_gene: -
v_gene: TRBV5-1
len: 13
CDR3aa: CASSSTSGAEAFF

abundance: -
j_gene: TRBJ2-2
d_gene: -
v_gene: TRBV6-5
len: 15
CDR3aa: CASSPPSHGTGELFF

abundance: few
j_gene: TRBJ2-2
d_gene: TRBD2
v_gene: TRBV6-5
len: 15
CDR3aa: CASRSSGRAGGELFF

abundance: -
j_gene: TRBJ1-1
d_gene: -
v_gene: TRBV20-1
len: 10
CDR3aa: CSPGNTEAFF

abundance: -
j_gene: TRBJ2-7
d_gene: -
v_gene: TRBV5-5
len: 14
CDR3aa: CASSSGLQRREQYF

abundance: once
j_gene: TRBJ1-1
d_gene: TRBD1
v_gene: TRBV7-2
len: 13
CDR3aa: CASSLTGGTEAFF

abundance: -
j_gene: TRBJ1-1
d_gene: -
v_gene: TRBV6-1
len: 13
CDR3aa: CASRFQGGTEAFF

abundance: -
j_gene: TRBJ2-1
d_gene: TRBD2
v_gene: TRBV19
len: 16
CDR3aa: CASSAGPSGGTNEQFF

abundance: -
j_gene: TRBJ2-2
d_gene: -
v_gene: TRBV5-4
len: 16
CDR3aa: CASSLTGTGRTGELFF

abundance: -
j_gene: TRBJ1-2
d_gene: TRBD1
v_gene: TRBV7-2
len: 14
CDR3aa: CASSPRDSNYGYTF

abundance: -
j_gene: TRBJ1-1
d_gene: -
v_gene: TRBV7-9
len: 12
CDR3aa: CASREADTEAFF

abundance: -
j_gene: TRBJ2-3
d_gene: TRBD1
v_gene: TRBV5-1
len: 18
CDR3aa: CASSLSGQGLMSTDTQYF

abundance: -
j_gene: TRBJ1-1
d_gene: TRBD1
v_gene: TRBV28
len: 15
CDR3aa: CASSTIGTGRTEAFF

abundance: -
j_gene: TRBJ1-5
d_gene: -
v_gene: TRBV19
len: 14
CDR3aa: CASSIRGESQPQHF

abundance: -
j_gene: TRBJ2-5
d_gene: TRBD2
v_gene: TRBV18
len: 15
CDR3aa: CASSPRGAGERGQYF

abundance: once
j_gene: TRBJ2-3
d_gene: -
v_gene: TRBV5-6
len: 15
CDR3aa: CASSTGGALADTQYF

abundance: -
j_gene: TRBJ1-5
d_gene: TRBD1
v_gene: TRBV19
len: 16
CDR3aa: CASQTGGRIGWQPQHF

abundance: -
j_gene: TRBJ1-1
d_gene: -
v_gene: TRBV7-9
len: 12
CDR3aa: CASSLDWSQAFF

abundance: -
j_gene: TRBJ1-1
d_gene: -
v_gene: TRBV7-8
len: 14
CDR3aa: CASGKGSAWSEAFF

abundance: -
j_gene: TRBJ1-2
d_gene: -
v_gene: TRBV7-2
len: 12
CDR3aa: CASSSNENGYTF

abundance: -
j_gene: TRBJ2-2
d_gene: TRBD2
v_gene: TRBV19
len: 15
CDR3aa: CASTRLAGEAGELFF

abundance: once
j_gene: TRBJ1-2
d_gene: -
v_gene: TRBV6-6
len: 14
CDR3aa: CASSSSTANYGYTF

abundance: -
j_gene: TRBJ1-3
d_gene: -
v_gene: TRBV6-6
len: 13
CDR3aa: CASSLGQGNTIYF

abundance: -
j_gene: TRBJ1-1
d_gene: -
v_gene: TRBV28
len: 12
CDR3aa: CASRSPNTEAFF

abundance: -
j_gene: TRBJ2-3
d_gene: -
v_gene: TRBV30
len: 16
CDR3aa: CAWSVLLAGRTDTQYF

abundance: -
j_gene: TRBJ1-1
d_gene: TRBD1
v_gene: TRBV7-9
len: 16
CDR3aa: CASSPNAGTGRSGAFF

abundance: -
j_gene: TRBJ1-1
d_gene: -
v_gene: TRBV19
len: 15
CDR3aa: CASSSPTWPVTEAFF

abundance: few
j_gene: TRBJ1-6
d_gene: -
v_gene: TRBV30
len: 15
CDR3aa: CAWTATTGAYSPLHF

abundance: once
j_gene: TRBJ2-1
d_gene: TRBD2
v_gene: TRBV7-3
len: 15
CDR3aa: CASSPGGVRGNEQFF

abundance: -
j_gene: TRBJ2-5
d_gene: TRBD2
v_gene: TRBV2
len: 13
CDR3aa: CASQNTGGETQYF

abundance: -
j_gene: TRBJ1-2
d_gene: TRBD1
v_gene: TRBV11-2
len: 14
CDR3aa: CASSPGQGEVGYTF

abundance: -
j_gene: TRBJ2-1
d_gene: -
v_gene: TRBV5-4
len: 15
CDR3aa: CASSSDQFSYNEQFF

abundance: -
j_gene: TRBJ2-2
d_gene: -
v_gene: TRBV11-3
len: 14
CDR3aa: CASSAGTAPGELFF

abundance: -
j_gene: TRBJ1-3
d_gene: -
v_gene: TRBV4-3
len: 15
CDR3aa: CASSQARGRGNTIYF

abundance: -
j_gene: TRBJ1-3
d_gene: -
v_gene: TRBV29-1
len: 12
CDR3aa: CSAWGRGNTIYF

abundance: once
j_gene: TRBJ2-1
d_gene: -
v_gene: TRBV20-1
len: 10
CDR3aa: CSAGHNEQFF